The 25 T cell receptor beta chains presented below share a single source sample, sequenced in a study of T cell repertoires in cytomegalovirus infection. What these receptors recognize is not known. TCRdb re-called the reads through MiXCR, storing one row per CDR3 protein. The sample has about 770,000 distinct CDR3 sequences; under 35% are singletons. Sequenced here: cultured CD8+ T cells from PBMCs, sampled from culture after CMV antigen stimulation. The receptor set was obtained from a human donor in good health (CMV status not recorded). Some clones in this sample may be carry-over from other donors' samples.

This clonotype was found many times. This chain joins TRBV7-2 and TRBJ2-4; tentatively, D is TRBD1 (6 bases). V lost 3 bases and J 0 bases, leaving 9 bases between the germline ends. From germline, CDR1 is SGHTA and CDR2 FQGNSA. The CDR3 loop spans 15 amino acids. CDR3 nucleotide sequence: TGTGCCAGCAGCTTCAGGGGATTAGCCAAAAACATTCAGTACTTC. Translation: CASSFRGLAKNIQYF.

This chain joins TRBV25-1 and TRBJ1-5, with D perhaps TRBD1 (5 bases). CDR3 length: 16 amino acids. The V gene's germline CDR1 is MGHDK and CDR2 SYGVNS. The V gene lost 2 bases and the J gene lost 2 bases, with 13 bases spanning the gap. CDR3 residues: CASSEKDTIGNQPQHF. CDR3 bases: TGTGCCAGCAGTGAAAAGGACACTATTGGCAATCAGCCCCAGCATTTT.

The CDR3 coding sequence is TGTGCCAGTAGCCTTCGACCGCGAGGAAACACTGAAGCTTTCTTT. Translated, it gives CASSLRPRGNTEAFF. This sequence joins TRBV19 and TRBJ1-1, with no clear D. Trimming stripped 6 bases from V and 2 bases from J, with 16 bases between. The germline CDR1 and CDR2 sequences are LNHDA and SQIVND (reference sequence). The CDR3 has 15 residues.

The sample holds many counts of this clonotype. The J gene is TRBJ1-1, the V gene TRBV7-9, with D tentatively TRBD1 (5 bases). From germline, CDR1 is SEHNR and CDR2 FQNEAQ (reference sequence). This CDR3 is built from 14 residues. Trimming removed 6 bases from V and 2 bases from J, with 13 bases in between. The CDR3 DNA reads TGTGCCAGCAGTTTGGGGGGTAGTAACACTGAAGCTTTCTTT. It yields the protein CASSLGGSNTEAFF.

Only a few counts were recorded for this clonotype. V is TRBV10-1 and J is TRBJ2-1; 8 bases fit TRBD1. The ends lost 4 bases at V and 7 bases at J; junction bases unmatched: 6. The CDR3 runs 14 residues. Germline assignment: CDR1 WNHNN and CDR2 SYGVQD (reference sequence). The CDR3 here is CASSGRTGMNEQFF. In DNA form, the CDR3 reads TGCGCCAGCAGTGGTCGGACAGGGATGAATGAGCAGTTCTTC.

CDR3 sequence reads: CASSSRQGDQPQHF. The CDR3 DNA is TGTGCCAGCAGTTCCCGACAGGGTGATCAGCCCCAGCATTTT. The chain carries TRBV6-5 and TRBJ1-5, with 7 bases identical to TRBD1. V shed 4 bases and J 5 bases; nucleotides not matched to a gene: 5. CDR1 and CDR2 from the germline V gene are MNHEY and SVGAGI. The CDR3 spans 14 residues.

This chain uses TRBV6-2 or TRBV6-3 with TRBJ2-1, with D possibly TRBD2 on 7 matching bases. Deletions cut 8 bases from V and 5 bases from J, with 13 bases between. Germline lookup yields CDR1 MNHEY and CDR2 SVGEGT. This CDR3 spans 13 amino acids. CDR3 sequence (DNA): TGTGCCAGCCTTTCGGGGGGCAACAATGAGCAGTTCTTC. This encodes CASLSGGNNEQFF.

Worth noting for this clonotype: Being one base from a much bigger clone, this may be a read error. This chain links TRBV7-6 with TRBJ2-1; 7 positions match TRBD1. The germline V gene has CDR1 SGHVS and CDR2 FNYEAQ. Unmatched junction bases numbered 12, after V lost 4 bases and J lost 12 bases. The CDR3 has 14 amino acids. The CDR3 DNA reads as TGTGCCAGCAGCTCTTCGACAGGGTTCTATGGGCAGTTCTTC. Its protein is CASSSSTGFYGQFF.

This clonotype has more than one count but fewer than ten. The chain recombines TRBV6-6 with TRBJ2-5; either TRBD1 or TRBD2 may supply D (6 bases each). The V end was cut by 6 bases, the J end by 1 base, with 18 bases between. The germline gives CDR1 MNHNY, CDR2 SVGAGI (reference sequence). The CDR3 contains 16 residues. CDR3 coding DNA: TGTGCCAGCAGCCCCCTAGGGGGGTCAAGCCAAGAGACCCAGTACTTC. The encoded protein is CASSPLGGSSQETQYF.

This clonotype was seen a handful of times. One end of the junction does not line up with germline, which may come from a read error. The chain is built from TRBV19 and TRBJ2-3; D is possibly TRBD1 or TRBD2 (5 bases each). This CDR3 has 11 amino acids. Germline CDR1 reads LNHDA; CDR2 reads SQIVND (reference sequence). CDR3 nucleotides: TGTGCCAGTCAAATGATGGGACGGGTAGATTTT. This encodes CASQMMGRVDF.

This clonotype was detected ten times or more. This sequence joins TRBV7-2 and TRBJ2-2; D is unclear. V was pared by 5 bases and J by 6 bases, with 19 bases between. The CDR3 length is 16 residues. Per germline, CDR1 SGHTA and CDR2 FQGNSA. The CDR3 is CASSRYASSLSGELFF. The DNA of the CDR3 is TGTGCCAGCAGCCGTTACGCAAGTAGCTTATCCGGGGAGCTGTTTTTT. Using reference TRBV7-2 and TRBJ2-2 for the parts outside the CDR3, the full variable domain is GAGVSQSPSNKVTEKGKDVELRCDPISGHTALYWYRQSLGQGLEFLIYFQGNSAPDKSGLPSDRFSAERTGGSVSTLTIQRTQQEDSAVYLCASSRYASSLSGELFFGEGSRLTVL.

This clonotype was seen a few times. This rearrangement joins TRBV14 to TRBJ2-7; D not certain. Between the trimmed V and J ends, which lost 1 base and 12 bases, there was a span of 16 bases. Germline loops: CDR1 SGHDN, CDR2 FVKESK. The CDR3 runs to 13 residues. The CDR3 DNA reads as TGTGCCAGCAGCCAAGGGAGCCACCACGTTTGGTACGTC. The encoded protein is CASSQGSHHVWYV.

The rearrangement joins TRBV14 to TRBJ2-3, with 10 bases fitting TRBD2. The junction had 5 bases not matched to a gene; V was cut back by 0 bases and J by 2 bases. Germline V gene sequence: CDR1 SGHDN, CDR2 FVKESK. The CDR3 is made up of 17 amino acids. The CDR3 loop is CASSQEISGGPTDTQYF. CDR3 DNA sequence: TGTGCCAGCAGCCAAGAGATTAGCGGGGGGCCCACAGATACGCAGTATTTT.

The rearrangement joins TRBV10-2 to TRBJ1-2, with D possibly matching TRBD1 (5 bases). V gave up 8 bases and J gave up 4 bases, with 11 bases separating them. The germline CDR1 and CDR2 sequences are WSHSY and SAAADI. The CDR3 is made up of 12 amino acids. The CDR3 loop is CASGGTAYGYTF. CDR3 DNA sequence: TGCGCCAGCGGCGGGACTGCCTATGGCTACACCTTC.

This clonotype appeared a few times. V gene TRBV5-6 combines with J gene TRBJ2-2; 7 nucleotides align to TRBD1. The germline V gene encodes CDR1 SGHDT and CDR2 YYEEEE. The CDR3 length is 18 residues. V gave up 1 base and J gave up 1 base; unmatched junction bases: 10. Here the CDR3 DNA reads TGTGCCAGCAGCTTGAGGGTACAAAGGACAGGGAACACCGGGGAGCTGTTTTTT. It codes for CASSLRVQRTGNTGELFF.

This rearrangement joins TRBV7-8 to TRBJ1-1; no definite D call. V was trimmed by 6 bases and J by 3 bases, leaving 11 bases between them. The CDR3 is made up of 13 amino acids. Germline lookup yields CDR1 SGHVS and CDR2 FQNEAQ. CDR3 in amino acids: CASRLQHYTEAFF. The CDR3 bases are TGTGCCAGCAGGCTCCAACACTACACTGAAGCTTTCTTT.

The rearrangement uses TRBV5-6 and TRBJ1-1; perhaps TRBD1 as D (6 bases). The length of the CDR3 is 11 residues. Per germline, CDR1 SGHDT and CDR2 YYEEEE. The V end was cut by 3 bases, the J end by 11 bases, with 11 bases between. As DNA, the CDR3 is TGTGCCAGCAGCTACGGACAGACCGCTTTCTTT. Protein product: CASSYGQTAFF.

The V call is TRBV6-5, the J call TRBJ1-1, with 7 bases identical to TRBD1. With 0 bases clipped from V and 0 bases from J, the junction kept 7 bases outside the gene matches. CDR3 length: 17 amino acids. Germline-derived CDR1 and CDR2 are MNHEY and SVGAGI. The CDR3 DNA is TGTGCCAGCAGTTACTCGAGACAGGGCGTCATGAACACTGAAGCTTTCTTT. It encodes CASSYSRQGVMNTEAFF.

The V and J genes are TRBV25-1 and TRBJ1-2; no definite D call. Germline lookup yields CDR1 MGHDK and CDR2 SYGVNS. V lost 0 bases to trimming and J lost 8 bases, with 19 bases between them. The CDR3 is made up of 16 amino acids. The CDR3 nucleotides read TGTGCCAGCAGTGAATATTTCCCGCAACCGCCTAAAGGCTACACCTTC. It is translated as CASSEYFPQPPKGYTF.

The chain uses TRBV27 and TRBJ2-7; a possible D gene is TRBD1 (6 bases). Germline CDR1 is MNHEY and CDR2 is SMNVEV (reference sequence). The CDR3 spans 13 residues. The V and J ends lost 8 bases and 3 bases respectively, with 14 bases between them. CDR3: CASASLGGYEQYV. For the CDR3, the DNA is TGTGCCAGCGCCTCCTTAGGGGGCTACGAGCAGTACGTC.

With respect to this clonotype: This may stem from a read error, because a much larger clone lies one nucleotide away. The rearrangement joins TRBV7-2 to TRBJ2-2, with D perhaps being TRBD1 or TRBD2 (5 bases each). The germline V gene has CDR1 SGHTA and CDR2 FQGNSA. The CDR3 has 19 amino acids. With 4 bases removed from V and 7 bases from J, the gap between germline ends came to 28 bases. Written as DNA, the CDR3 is TGTGCCAGCAGCTCAGACAGAGGACTGGGAGTGGAGGACAACGGGGAGCTGTTTTTT. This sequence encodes CASSSDRGLGVEDNGELFF.

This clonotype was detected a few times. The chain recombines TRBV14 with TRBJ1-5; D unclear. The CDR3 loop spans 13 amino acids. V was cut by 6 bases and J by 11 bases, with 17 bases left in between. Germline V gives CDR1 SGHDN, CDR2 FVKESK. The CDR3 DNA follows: TGTGCCAGCAGTCTACTTCGACACACTGCCCAGCATTTT. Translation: CASSLLRHTAQHF. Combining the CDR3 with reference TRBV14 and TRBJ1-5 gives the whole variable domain EAGVTQFPSHSVIEKGQTVTLRCDPISGHDNLYWYRRVMGKEIKFLLHFVKESKQDESGMPNNRFLAERTGGTYSTLKVQPAELEDSGVYFCASSLLRHTAQHFGDGTRLSIL.

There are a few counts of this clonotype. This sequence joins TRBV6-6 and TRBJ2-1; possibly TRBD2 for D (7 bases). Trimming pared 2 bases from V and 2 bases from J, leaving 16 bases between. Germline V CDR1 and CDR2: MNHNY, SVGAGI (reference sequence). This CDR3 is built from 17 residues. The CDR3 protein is CASSYPGASGPYNEQFF. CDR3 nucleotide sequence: TGTGCCAGCAGTTACCCGGGGGCTAGCGGCCCCTACAATGAGCAGTTCTTC.

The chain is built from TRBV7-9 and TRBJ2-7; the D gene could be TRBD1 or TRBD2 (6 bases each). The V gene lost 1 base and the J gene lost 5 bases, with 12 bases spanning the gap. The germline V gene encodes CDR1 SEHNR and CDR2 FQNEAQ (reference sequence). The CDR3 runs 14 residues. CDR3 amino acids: CASSLERRGHEQYV. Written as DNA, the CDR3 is TGTGCCAGCAGCTTAGAGAGACGGGGGCACGAGCAGTACGTC.

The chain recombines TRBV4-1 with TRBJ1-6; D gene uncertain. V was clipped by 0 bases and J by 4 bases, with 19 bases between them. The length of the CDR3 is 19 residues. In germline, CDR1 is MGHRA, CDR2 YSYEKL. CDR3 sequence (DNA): TGCGCCAGCAGCCAAGAAGAGATTCGGGGAAGGGATTATAATTCACCCCTCCACTTT. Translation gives CASSQEEIRGRDYNSPLHF.